This T cell receptor beta chain was identified in a study of T-cell reconstitution after alpha-beta-depleted transplantation in children. This clonotype was observed a few times. Trimming shortened V by 0 bases and J by 8 bases, and 14 bases separated the two germline ends. CDR3 size: 15 residues. CDR1 is SGHRS, CDR2 YFSETQ, per germline. Library preparation (for TCRbeta) was performed with unique molecular identifiers. TCRdb re-derived calls from the PCR reads in MiXCR, one entry per CDR3 protein. The repertoire has roughly 200,000 distinct CDR3 sequences, about 14% of them found once; the top ten carry around 13%.

The sequence came from a human donor who donated a stem cell graft to a child with acute lymphoblastic leukemia. The source was PBMCs from the stem cell graft donor, collected from the stem cell graft. V gene TRBV5-1 combines with J gene TRBJ1-4; D perhaps matches TRBD1 (5 bases). The CDR3 DNA reads as TGCGCCAGCAGCTTGGTGGGGACGGTGAACGAAAAACTGTTTTTT. Translating it yields CASSLVGTVNEKLFF.